Listed here are 29 T cell receptor beta chains from one sample, sequenced in a study of identical twins (dated by TCRdb to between 2015 and 2016). Library generation was performed with 5' RACE. The instrument was an Illumina HiSeq 2000. TCRdb itself trimmed the public reads at Q25 with fastp, ran MiXCR and retained productive beta chains. Rows merge per CDR3 protein into single entries with the most common DNA and genes. Present in this sample are about 730,000 distinct CDR3 sequences, about 20% of which were seen just once. Clones ranked in the top ten supply 4% to 5.5% of the sample. These same data were also listed under a study on T cells expressing NK-cell markers.

The material sequenced was PBMCs. The receptors shown here come from a young woman in good health.

This clonotype has only a few counts. V is TRBV6-1 and J is TRBJ2-7, with 9 nucleotides matching TRBD1. Germline V gene sequence: CDR1 MNHNS, CDR2 SASEGT. After removal of 6 bases from V and 4 bases from J, the junction contained 4 bases not matched to a gene. The CDR3 spans 13 residues. CDR3 DNA sequence: TGTGCCAGCAGATCCGACAGGGGGTACGAGCAGTACTTC. Residues: CASRSDRGYEQYF.

The chain couples TRBV6-5 to TRBJ2-7, with 10 bases fitting TRBD2. The germline V gene has CDR1 MNHEY and CDR2 SVGAGI. The CDR3 loop spans 15 amino acids. V lost 2 bases, J lost 4 bases, and 5 bases stayed unmatched. Written as DNA, the CDR3 is TGTGCCAGCAGTTACCTTCCTAGCGGGAGTTACGAGCAGTACTTC. Amino acid sequence: CASSYLPSGSYEQYF.

This clonotype appeared many times. The chain links TRBV2 to TRBJ2-1, with TRBD2 identical over 9 bases. Germline lookup yields CDR1 SNHLY and CDR2 FYNNEI. The CDR3 contains 14 residues. The ends lost 6 bases at V and 10 bases at J; junction bases unmatched: 10. CDR3 loop: CASSAPGLAPEQFF. The DNA of the CDR3 is TGTGCCAGCAGCGCCCCGGGACTAGCCCCCGAGCAGTTCTTC. Full variable domain (outside the CDR3, taken from reference TRBV2 and TRBJ2-1): EPEVTQTPSHQVTQMGQEVILRCVPISNHLYFYWYRQILGQKVEFLVSFYNNEISEKSEIFDDQFSVERPDGSNFTLKIRSTKLEDSAMYFCASSAPGLAPEQFFGPGTRLTVL.

The genes are TRBV25-1 and TRBJ1-1, with 7 bases identical to TRBD1. Germline CDR1 reads MGHDK; CDR2 reads SYGVNS. This CDR3 is built from 12 residues. V lost 7 bases to trimming and J lost 6 bases; unmatched junction nucleotides: 5. The CDR3 loop is CASTLGGSEAFF. In nucleotides, the CDR3 is TGTGCCAGCACCCTAGGGGGCTCTGAAGCTTTCTTT.

This clonotype occurred a few times. The chain couples TRBV29-1 to TRBJ1-2; tentatively, D is TRBD1 (5 bases). CDR3 length: 13 amino acids. The ends were cut back, 4 bases at V and 1 base at J, with 10 bases in the middle. Germline CDR1 is SQVTM and CDR2 is ANQGSEA. CDR3 residues: CSVGAGLNYGYTF. The CDR3 DNA is TGCAGCGTTGGGGCAGGGCTTAACTATGGCTACACCTTC.

The chain is built from TRBV5-1 and TRBJ2-7, with 12 bases identical to TRBD2. This CDR3 comprises 15 residues. J lost 5 bases, V lost 4 bases, and 7 bases had no gene match. From germline, CDR1 is SGHRS and CDR2 YFSETQ. The CDR3 spells CASSPRTSGKNEQYF. The CDR3, as DNA: TGCGCCAGCAGCCCCCGGACTAGCGGGAAAAACGAGCAGTACTTC.

V usage is TRBV6-1 and J usage is TRBJ2-6, with 7 bases fitting TRBD1. The CDR3 totals 16 residues. Germline V gene data show CDR1 as MNHNS and CDR2 as SASEGT. V was pared by 8 bases and J by 0 bases, with 7 bases of the junction left unmatched. CDR3 DNA: TGTGCCAGCGGTGGGACAGACGGCTCTGGGGCCAACGTCCTGACTTTC. Residues: CASGGTDGSGANVLTF.

This clonotype appeared a few times. V and J are TRBV6-1 and TRBJ2-5; D is uncertain. V shed 6 bases and J shed 5 bases, with 19 bases lying between them. The CDR3 extends over 15 amino acids. Germline values: CDR1 MNHNS, CDR2 SASEGT. This CDR3 is CASSIGPRLTETQYF. The CDR3 nucleotides read TGTGCCAGCAGCATAGGTCCTCGACTGACGGAGACCCAGTACTTC.

This clonotype was seen a few times. The chain joins TRBV7-2 to TRBJ2-7; TRBD2 is a possible D gene (5 bases). CDR3 length: 15 residues. With 5 bases removed from V and 2 bases from J, the gap between germline ends came to 16 bases. Germline V gene sequence: CDR1 SGHTA, CDR2 FQGNSA. The CDR3 loop is CASSPGLTSTYEQYF. CDR3 in DNA: TGTGCCAGCAGCCCAGGACTGACTTCAACCTACGAGCAGTACTTC.

The chain has TRBV12-3 or TRBV12-4 and TRBJ2-7; 7 positions agree with TRBD2. This CDR3 has 15 residues. V was pared by 7 bases and J by 2 bases, with 11 bases of the junction left unmatched. The CDR3 is CASTPRGDRPYEQYF. In DNA, the CDR3 is TGTGCCAGCACACCACGGGGGGACCGACCCTACGAGCAGTACTTC.

V is TRBV15 and J is TRBJ2-7, with 13 bases lining up with TRBD2. The CDR3 sequence is 15 residues long. The V gene's germline CDR1 is LNHNV and CDR2 YYDKDF (reference sequence). Unmatched junction bases numbered 2, after V lost 2 bases and J lost 4 bases. Here the CDR3 reads CATSRRTSGSYEQYF. The CDR3 coding sequence is TGTGCCACCAGCAGACGGACTAGCGGGAGTTACGAGCAGTACTTC.

This clonotype showed up many times. The V and J genes are TRBV12-3 or TRBV12-4 and TRBJ2-1; the D is unclear. This CDR3 contains 11 residues. V was clipped by 8 bases and J by 9 bases, with 11 bases between them. CDR3 sequence (DNA): TGTGCCAGCTACAAACCGGGTGAGCAGTTCTTC. Amino acids: CASYKPGEQFF.

In its sample, this clonotype was seen a few times. The genes are TRBV15 and TRBJ1-2; unclear D gene. The CDR3 sequence is 15 residues long. Germline V CDR1 and CDR2: LNHNV, YYDKDF (reference sequence). V was shortened by 0 bases and J by 3 bases, with 11 bases between the two germline ends. CDR3: CATSRDREHDYGYTF. The CDR3, as DNA: TGTGCCACCAGCAGAGATCGCGAACATGACTATGGCTACACCTTC. Together with reference TRBV15 and TRBJ1-2, the CDR3 gives the full variable domain: DAMVIQNPRYQVTQFGKPVTLSCSQTLNHNVMYWYQQKSSQAPKLLFHYYDKDFNNEADTPDNFQSRRPNTSFCFLDIRSPGLGDTAMYLCATSRDREHDYGYTFGSGTRLTVV.

DNA for the CDR3: TGTGCCAGCAGCAGCGGGAGTCTCTACGAGCAGTACTTC. Translated, it gives CASSSGSLYEQYF. The chain combines TRBV7-9 with TRBJ2-7, with 8 nucleotides matching TRBD2. Germline V gene lookup returns CDR1 SEHNR and CDR2 FQNEAQ (reference sequence). The CDR3 runs 13 residues. The J segment lost 3 bases and the V segment lost 5 bases, leaving 3 bases of the junction unmatched.

As concerns this clonotype: This may come from a read error, since a much larger clone is one base off. This chain joins TRBV29-1 and TRBJ1-2, with D possibly TRBD1 on 6 matching bases. This CDR3 has 11 amino acids. Trimming pared 6 bases from V and 6 bases from J, leaving 11 bases between. Germline V gives CDR1 SQVTM, CDR2 ANQGSEA. The CDR3 DNA sequence: TGCAGCGTGTCAGGGGTACATGGCTACACCTTC. Translation gives CSVSGVHGYTF.

A few counts support this clonotype. This chain uses TRBV18 with TRBJ2-4; no reliable D call. Looked up from germline, CDR1 is KGHSH and CDR2 is LQKENI. Trimming removed 2 bases from V and 3 bases from J, with 11 bases in between. CDR3 length: 15 residues. The CDR3 protein is CASSPGPMGKNIQYF. CDR3 in DNA: TGTGCCAGCTCACCAGGCCCTATGGGCAAAAACATTCAGTACTTC.

The rearrangement joins TRBV6-1 to TRBJ1-1, with a possible D match to TRBD1 (5 bases). CDR1 and CDR2 (germline): MNHNS, SASEGT. The CDR3 loop spans 16 amino acids. V was cut by 10 bases and J by 5 bases, with 26 bases left in between. CDR3 nucleotide sequence: TGTGCCACACTAGGGGTGTCGACAGCTTCGAAAACTGAAGCTTTCTTT. This codes for CATLGVSTASKTEAFF.

J is TRBJ2-7 and V is TRBV5-1; either TRBD1 or TRBD2 may fit D (5 bases each). V shed 4 bases and J shed 2 bases, with 25 bases lying between them. Germline V gene data show CDR1 as SGHRS and CDR2 as YFSETQ. This CDR3 spans 18 amino acids. Here the CDR3 reads CASSAGNISPGRTYEQYF. In DNA, the CDR3 is TGCGCCAGCAGCGCCGGTAATATTAGTCCGGGACGAACCTACGAGCAGTACTTC.

The chain uses TRBV28 and TRBJ2-5; TRBD1 might be the D (6 bases). Germline assignment: CDR1 MDHEN and CDR2 SYDVKM. The CDR3 covers 13 residues. With 3 bases removed from V and 7 bases from J, the gap between germline ends came to 12 bases. DNA of the CDR3: TGTGCCAGCAGTTTCCCAGGGGCCATGACCCAGTACTTC. Translating gives CASSFPGAMTQYF.

In this sample, this clonotype turned up a few times. The V call is TRBV5-6, the J call TRBJ2-7; D gene unclear. Trimming stripped 1 base from V and 0 bases from J, with 11 bases between. The CDR3 covers 15 residues. The germline V gene has CDR1 SGHDT and CDR2 YYEEEE. CDR3 residues: CASSLTVTDSYEQYF. The CDR3 DNA is TGTGCCAGCAGCTTGACAGTTACGGACTCCTACGAGCAGTACTTC.

The J gene is TRBJ1-1, the V gene TRBV19, with unresolved D. The CDR3 covers 14 residues. Deletions cut 7 bases from V and 0 bases from J, with 12 bases between. Germline CDR1 reads LNHDA; CDR2 reads SQIVND (reference sequence). The CDR3 DNA is TGTGCCAGTACCCCGGGTAGGATGAACACTGAAGCTTTCTTT. Translated, it gives CASTPGRMNTEAFF.

This chain joins TRBV20-1 and TRBJ2-3, with TRBD2 identical over 15 bases. The CDR3 sequence is 14 residues long. The V gene's germline CDR1 is DFQATT and CDR2 SNEGSKA (reference sequence). In DNA, the CDR3 is TGCAATGTTGGGACTAGCGGGAGGACAGATACGCAGTATTTT. This sequence encodes CNVGTSGRTDTQYF.

This clonotype has ten or more counts. The chain uses TRBV5-1 and TRBJ1-2; D is perhaps TRBD1 (6 bases). The V gene lost 6 bases and the J gene lost 2 bases, with 8 bases spanning the gap. This CDR3 is 12 amino acids long. The germline gives CDR1 SGHRS, CDR2 YFSETQ. CDR3 protein: CASTGQNYGYTF. The CDR3 DNA sequence: TGCGCCAGCACAGGACAGAACTATGGCTACACCTTC.

The rearrangement uses TRBV20-1 and TRBJ2-3, with a tentative D call TRBD1 (7 bases). Germline V CDR1 and CDR2: DFQATT, SNEGSKA (reference sequence). V gave up 3 bases and J gave up 9 bases, with 13 bases separating them. This CDR3 has 12 residues. CDR3 loop: CSASRQGGTQYF. In nucleotides, the CDR3 is TGCAGTGCTAGTCGCCAGGGGGGAACGCAGTATTTT.

This clonotype was found many times. The genes are TRBV29-1 and TRBJ2-3; 10 bases fit TRBD2. This CDR3 has 14 residues. Germline lookup yields CDR1 SQVTM and CDR2 ANQGSEA. J was trimmed by 1 base and V by 6 bases; bases with no gene match: 4. In DNA form, the CDR3 reads TGCAGCGTCGTCGGACTAGCGGGCACAGATACGCAGTATTTT. Protein product: CSVVGLAGTDTQYF.

This clonotype was counted a few times. The chain carries TRBV27 and TRBJ2-7; D might be TRBD1 (6 bases). Germline V gene lookup returns CDR1 MNHEY and CDR2 SMNVEV (reference sequence). V dropped 5 bases and J dropped 2 bases, with 13 bases sitting between them. This CDR3 has 14 residues. As DNA, the CDR3 is TGTGCCAGCAGTCGCGGACAGTTCCCCTACGAGCAGTACTTC. It translates to CASSRGQFPYEQYF.

This clonotype came up a few times. This sequence joins TRBV29-1 and TRBJ2-7, with 7 bases aligning to TRBD1. V trimming: 6 bases; J trimming: 0 bases; junction bases outside the gene matches: 5. Looked up from germline, CDR1 is SQVTM and CDR2 is ANQGSEA. This CDR3 is 13 amino acids long. Here the CDR3 DNA reads TGCAGCGTAGGGACAGAAAACTCCTACGAGCAGTACTTC. It is translated as CSVGTENSYEQYF.

At least ten counts were recorded for this clonotype. This chain connects TRBV5-1 to TRBJ1-3; D call uncertain. The length of the CDR3 is 13 residues. CDR1 is SGHRS and CDR2 is YFSETQ in the germline V gene. Trimming pared 0 bases from V and 3 bases from J, leaving 4 bases between. The CDR3 is CASSLGGGNTIYF. In DNA, the CDR3 is TGCGCCAGCAGCTTGGGCGGTGGAAACACCATATATTTT.

This clonotype was seen more than once but under ten times. This sequence joins TRBV6-1 and TRBJ2-7; 9 nucleotides align to TRBD1. CDR1 MNHNS and CDR2 SASEGT come from the germline V gene. The J segment lost 3 bases and the V segment lost 7 bases, leaving 7 bases of the junction unmatched. The CDR3 extends over 14 amino acids. CDR3 sequence: CASNPGQGIYEQYF. The CDR3, as DNA: TGTGCCAGCAACCCGGGACAGGGCATCTACGAGCAGTACTTC.